Below, 29 T cell receptor beta chains from the same sample are listed, as sequenced in a study of response to subunit inactivated influenza vaccine. TCRdb passed the RT-PCR reads through MiXCR, listing each CDR3 protein once. The sample carries about 780,000 distinct CDR3 sequences, 15% to 20% recorded once. Sequences were derived from PBMCs from blood, sampled less than 6 days after vaccination. Receptors were obtained from a man over 45 who received an inactivated influenza vaccine.

This chain uses TRBV7-9 with TRBJ1-3; D unresolved. CDR1 is SEHNR, CDR2 FQNEAQ, per germline (reference sequence). Trimming pared 5 bases from V and 0 bases from J, leaving 5 bases between. CDR3 length equals 13 residues. CDR3 region: CASSAFSGNTIYF. The CDR3 nucleotides are TGTGCCAGCAGCGCTTTCTCTGGAAACACCATATATTTT.

This clonotype was seen a handful of times. CDR3 in amino acids: CAISDGQGNQPQHF. The CDR3 nucleotides read TGTGCCATCAGTGATGGACAAGGCAATCAGCCCCAGCATTTT. The rearrangement uses TRBV10-3 and TRBJ1-5, with TRBD1 as a possible D gene (5 bases). The germline CDR1 and CDR2 sequences are ENHRY and SYGVKD. This CDR3 is built from 14 residues. V shed 3 bases and J shed 2 bases, with 8 bases lying between them.

The V gene is TRBV5-4, the J gene TRBJ2-3, with a possible D match to TRBD2 (6 bases). V was pared by 4 bases and J by 2 bases, with 11 bases between. The CDR3 covers 14 residues. CDR1 SGHNT and CDR2 YYREEE come from the germline V gene (reference sequence). For the CDR3, the DNA is TGTGCCAGCAGCCGACGGGACTCCACAGATACGCAGTATTTT. Amino acids: CASSRRDSTDTQYF.

This chain connects TRBV19 to TRBJ1-4; maybe TRBD1 (6 bases). The germline gives CDR1 LNHDA, CDR2 SQIVND (reference sequence). This CDR3 spans 12 amino acids. Trimming left V 7 bases short and J 5 bases short, with 8 bases between. The CDR3 here is CASMTGNEKLFF. In nucleotides, the CDR3 is TGTGCCAGTATGACAGGAAATGAAAAACTGTTTTTT.

This clonotype has a handful of counts. This chain connects TRBV10-1 to TRBJ1-1; D perhaps matches TRBD1 (6 bases). V was shortened by 6 bases and J by 7 bases, with 15 bases between the two germline ends. The CDR3 is made up of 13 amino acids. Germline V CDR1 and CDR2: WNHNN, SYGVQD (reference sequence). The DNA of the CDR3 is TGCGCCAGCAGCCCCGGACAGACGTTTGAAGCTTTCTTT. Its translation is CASSPGQTFEAFF.

This clonotype was seen more than once but under ten times. The chain combines TRBV6-2 or TRBV6-3 with TRBJ2-7; the D is unclear. The CDR3 extends over 14 amino acids. The germline V gene encodes CDR1 MNHEY and CDR2 SVGEGT. V was trimmed by 6 bases and J by 6 bases, leaving 18 bases between them. The CDR3 region is CASSPETRRVEQYF. DNA for the CDR3: TGTGCCAGCAGCCCGGAAACCAGGCGCGTCGAGCAGTACTTC.

Turning to this clonotype: This sequence may be a read error, since a much larger clone differs from it by one base. The rearrangement uses TRBV12-3 or TRBV12-4 and TRBJ1-3; no firm D call. Trimming pared 6 bases from V and 0 bases from J, leaving 3 bases between. The CDR3 is made up of 12 amino acids. The CDR3 DNA sequence: TGTGCCAGCAGATTCTCTGGAAACACCATATATTTT. It codes for CASRFSGNTIYF.

This clonotype was seen more than once but under ten times. V and J are TRBV6-1 and TRBJ2-1; D uncertain. Trimming cost V 2 bases and J 7 bases, with 9 bases left between them. Per the germline V gene, CDR1 is MNHNS and CDR2 is SASEGT. This CDR3 contains 13 residues. The CDR3 region is CASSERRRNEQFF. The CDR3 nucleotides read TGTGCCAGCAGTGAAAGACGACGGAATGAGCAGTTCTTC.

The chain couples TRBV6-2 or TRBV6-3 to TRBJ2-4; TRBD2 matches 12 bases. CDR1 and CDR2 (germline): MNHEY, SVGEGT. CDR3 size: 14 residues. After removal of 7 bases from V and 9 bases from J, the junction contained 7 bases not matched to a gene. In DNA, the CDR3 is TGTGCCAGCACACTAACTAGCGGGAGGTCCATTCAGTACTTC. Translating it yields CASTLTSGRSIQYF.

This clonotype was detected only a few times. V gene TRBV29-1 combines with J gene TRBJ2-3; unclear D gene. Trimming cost V 6 bases and J 1 base, with 17 bases left between them. CDR1 is SQVTM, CDR2 ANQGSEA, per germline. The CDR3 covers 15 residues. CDR3 sequence (DNA): TGCAGCGTGCCTGCCGACGGGTCTGGCACAGATACGCAGTATTTT. This codes for CSVPADGSGTDTQYF.

This clonotype has at least ten counts. The rearrangement links TRBV6-2 or TRBV6-3 to TRBJ2-7, with D unresolved. This CDR3 is 13 amino acids long. V lost 2 bases, J lost 2 bases, and 7 bases lay in between. The germline CDR1 and CDR2 sequences are MNHEY and SVGEGT. The CDR3 nucleotides are TGTGCCAGCAGTTACGGCACGACCTACGAGCAGTACTTC. This encodes CASSYGTTYEQYF.

The V call is TRBV9, the J call TRBJ1-2; D might be TRBD1 (6 bases). This CDR3 comprises 14 residues. Germline V gene lookup returns CDR1 SGDLS and CDR2 YYNGEE. Trimming cost V 1 base and J 6 bases, with 13 bases left between them. CDR3 sequence reads: CASSVNREGDGYTF. CDR3 nucleotides: TGTGCCAGCAGCGTAAACAGGGAGGGGGATGGCTACACCTTC.

This clonotype was observed a handful of times. The V call is TRBV11-2, the J call TRBJ2-1; 8 bases map to TRBD2. The V gene's germline CDR1 is SGHAT and CDR2 FQNNGV. The CDR3 sequence is 17 residues long. V gave up 6 bases and J gave up 5 bases; unmatched junction bases: 15. CDR3 DNA: TGTGCCAGCAGATCAACGGGGGGGTACCTAACGCACAATGAGCAGTTCTTC. As protein: CASRSTGGYLTHNEQFF.

The chain uses TRBV29-1 and TRBJ2-1; D is possibly TRBD1 (6 bases). This CDR3 is built from 15 residues. Trimming removed 0 bases from V and 9 bases from J, with 18 bases in between. Germline lookup yields CDR1 SQVTM and CDR2 ANQGSEA. CDR3 in DNA: TGCAGCGTTGAAGATCAGGGACACCCATGGGGTGAGCAGTTCTTC. Encoded protein: CSVEDQGHPWGEQFF.

The chain employs TRBV12-3 or TRBV12-4 and TRBJ1-2; TRBD1 agrees at 10 bases. The V gene end was trimmed by 7 bases and the J gene end by 8 bases; junction bases not matched to a gene: 7. The CDR3 loop spans 13 amino acids. The CDR3 is CASTRQGARGYTF. CDR3 bases: TGTGCCAGCACCCGACAGGGGGCAAGGGGCTACACCTTC.

This chain joins TRBV7-9 and TRBJ1-1; tentative D call: TRBD1 (5 bases). V was pared by 0 bases and J by 1 base, with 9 bases between. Germline assignment: CDR1 SEHNR and CDR2 FQNEAQ (reference sequence). There are 15 residues in the CDR3. The CDR3 DNA reads TGTGCCAGCAGCTTAGCGGAGGGGCGGAACACTGAAGCTTTCTTT. As protein: CASSLAEGRNTEAFF.

Only a few counts were recorded for this clonotype. The chain links TRBV20-1 to TRBJ2-3; D is uncertain. V lost 5 bases to trimming and J lost 2 bases, with 14 bases between them. Germline V gives CDR1 DFQATT, CDR2 SNEGSKA (reference sequence). The CDR3 is 14 amino acids. This CDR3 reads CSAYEHGITDTQYF. CDR3 DNA sequence: TGCAGTGCTTACGAGCATGGGATCACAGATACGCAGTATTTT.

This clonotype was observed a few times. The chain uses TRBV7-8 and TRBJ2-5, with D perhaps given as TRBD1 or TRBD2 (7 bases each). The CDR3 has 12 amino acids. The germline CDR1 and CDR2 sequences are SGHVS and FQNEAQ. V was cut by 11 bases and J by 5 bases, with 15 bases left in between. The CDR3 here is CACSGGGETQYF. The CDR3 region has the DNA TGTGCCTGTTCAGGGGGGGGTGAGACCCAGTACTTC.

This clonotype was counted only a few times. This chain connects TRBV4-1 to TRBJ2-2; D may be TRBD1 (6 bases). Trimming left V 7 bases short and J 4 bases short, with 13 bases between. This CDR3 has 14 amino acids. Germline assignment: CDR1 MGHRA and CDR2 YSYEKL. The CDR3, as DNA: TGCGCCAGCACCGCCTCAGGGGTCACCGGGGAGCTGTTTTTT. Translated, it gives CASTASGVTGELFF.

This clonotype was picked up a small number of times. J is TRBJ2-7 and V is TRBV27; tentative D call: TRBD1 (6 bases). Germline V lookup: CDR1 MNHEY, CDR2 SMNVEV (reference sequence). Trimming shortened V by 5 bases and J by 3 bases, and 17 bases separated the two germline ends. The CDR3 consists of 15 residues. The CDR3 loop reads CASSRRTDSLYEQYF. The CDR3 DNA follows: TGTGCCAGCAGTCGACGGACGGACAGTCTCTACGAGCAGTACTTC.

This clonotype was recorded at least ten times. This chain links TRBV25-1 with TRBJ2-1; 10 nucleotides match TRBD1. V lost 5 bases and J lost 2; bases outside the gene matches: 3. Germline-derived CDR1 and CDR2 are MGHDK and SYGVNS. CDR3 length: 15 amino acids. In DNA, the CDR3 is TGTGCCAGCAGTCGGGGGACAGGGGCCTACAATGAGCAGTTCTTC. It specifies CASSRGTGAYNEQFF.

This clonotype was seen more than once but under ten times. The chain employs TRBV15 and TRBJ2-5; TRBD2 aligns across 8 bases. J gave up 9 bases and V 0 bases, and 15 bases lay outside the gene matches. Germline lookup yields CDR1 LNHNV and CDR2 YYDKDF (reference sequence). The CDR3 is 17 amino acids. This CDR3 is CATSRDPSGSFVVPQYF. The CDR3 coding sequence is TGTGCCACCAGCAGAGACCCTAGCGGGTCATTCGTGGTTCCCCAGTACTTC.

This clonotype was detected ten times or more. The CDR3 DNA is TGCAGCGTTGGGGTAGGGGGCGTTGAAGCTTTCTTT. Protein sequence: CSVGVGGVEAFF. The rearrangement uses TRBV29-1 and TRBJ1-1; 7 bases map to TRBD1. The CDR3 covers 12 residues. The V and J ends lost 4 bases and 7 bases, in that order; junction bases with no gene match: 6. Germline V gene data show CDR1 as SQVTM and CDR2 as ANQGSEA. The complete variable domain, with remaining parts taken from reference TRBV29-1 and TRBJ1-1, reads SAVISQKPSRDICQRGTSLTIQCQVDSQVTMMFWYRQQPGQSLTLIATANQGSEATYESGFVIDKFPISRPNLTFSTLTVSNMSPEDSSIYLCSVGVGGVEAFFGQGTRLTVV.

This clonotype turned up a few times. The chain carries TRBV5-6 and TRBJ1-2; TRBD1 might be the D (5 bases). Trimming removed 2 bases at V and 1 base at J, with 15 bases between. The germline gives CDR1 SGHDT, CDR2 YYEEEE. This CDR3 has 16 residues. The CDR3 nucleotides read TGTGCCAGCAGCTTCTTGATAACAGGAGATAACTATGGCTACACCTTC. It is translated as CASSFLITGDNYGYTF.

The chain combines TRBV6-2 or TRBV6-3 with TRBJ2-1; no firm D call. The V end was cut by 5 bases, the J end by 4 bases, with 6 bases between. Germline CDR1 and CDR2: MNHEY and SVGEGT. The CDR3 runs 12 residues. This CDR3 reads CASSEQYNEQFF. The CDR3 nucleotides are TGTGCCAGCAGTGAGCAATACAATGAGCAGTTCTTC.

This clonotype was seen only a few times. This chain uses TRBV27 with TRBJ1-1, with D unclear. Germline CDR1 is MNHEY and CDR2 is SMNVEV (reference sequence). V lost 6 bases and J 0 bases, leaving 11 bases between the germline ends. The CDR3 length is 14 residues. The CDR3 DNA reads as TGTGCCAGCAGACCTGGCCTAATGAACACTGAAGCTTTCTTT. Its translation is CASRPGLMNTEAFF.

J is TRBJ2-1 and V is TRBV10-3; 7 bases agree with TRBD1. From germline, CDR1 is ENHRY and CDR2 SYGVKD. This CDR3 has 14 residues. J gave up 1 base and V 10 bases, and 7 bases lay outside the gene matches. The CDR3 region has the DNA TGTGCCACCATCCGGGACAGTTCCTACAATGAGCAGTTCTTC. It encodes CATIRDSSYNEQFF.

This clonotype was counted a few times. The chain is built from TRBV12-3 or TRBV12-4 and TRBJ2-1; 11 positions match TRBD2. The ends lost 3 bases at V and 11 bases at J; junction bases unmatched: 6. The CDR3 runs to 14 residues. CDR3 sequence: CASSFGLAGGKQFF. CDR3 nucleotide sequence: TGTGCCAGCAGTTTTGGCCTAGCGGGGGGCAAGCAGTTCTTC.

The chain couples TRBV11-1 to TRBJ2-3, with 11 positions matching TRBD2. J gave up 4 bases and V 5 bases, and 14 bases lay outside the gene matches. This CDR3 has 18 residues. Looked up from germline, CDR1 is SGHAT and CDR2 is FQDESV (reference sequence). The CDR3 sequence is CASSRRATSGSFADTQYF. The DNA of the CDR3 is TGTGCCAGCAGCAGGCGCGCCACTAGCGGGAGTTTCGCAGATACGCAGTATTTT.